This entry concerns a single TCR beta chain. The V end lost 6 bases, the J end lost 0 bases, and 12 bases lay between the germline ends. The CDR3 contains 15 residues. Per germline, CDR1 SGHAT and CDR2 FQNNGV. The data derive from a study of T cell responses to AZD1222 COVID-19 vaccine. The table came from immunoSEQ multiplex PCR; TCRdb's copy has only in-frame clones and leaves some out. Among around 120,000 clones listed, around nine tenths were seen once. This TCR derives from an adult in good health. The sequences come from peripheral blood, collected on day 0 of AZD1222 vaccination. The V gene is TRBV11-2, the J gene TRBJ1-5, with D hard to call. CDR3 in amino acids: CASSFNSNSNQPQHF. The CDR3 nucleotides are TGTGCCAGCAGTTTTAATAGTAATAGCAATCAGCCCCAGCATTTT.